These 22 T cell receptor beta chains share one sample of origin, sequenced in a study of regulatory T cells in long-lasting Graves disease. Library construction for TCR beta used iRepertoire HTBI primers and Arm-PCR of CDR3 regions. MiXCR, applied by TCRdb to the multiplex PCR reads, yields one record per CDR3 protein. This repertoire shows some 330,000 distinct CDR3 sequences, more than 20% found once; its top ten account for approximately 27%. Time point defined: persistent/refractory GD, antithyroid drugs over 5 years with positive TRAb. After RNA was extracted from PBMCs, the TCR library was made from it. The sequencing used peripheral blood mononuclear cells (PBMCs), collected when the disease was refractory, from a patient treated with antithyroid drugs. These receptors were collected from a woman aged 40-49 years with Graves disease.

This chain connects TRBV30 to TRBJ2-5; 7 bases fit TRBD2. Trimming cost V 3 bases and J 4 bases; bases outside gene matches: 5. CDR1 and CDR2 from the germline V gene are GTSNPN and SVGIG (reference sequence). This CDR3 has 13 amino acids. This chain's CDR3 is CAWRVAGAETQYF. The CDR3 nucleotides are TGTGCCTGGAGAGTAGCGGGTGCAGAGACCCAGTACTTC.

There are a few counts of this clonotype. The chain carries TRBV29-1 and TRBJ2-7; 7 nucleotides match TRBD2. Trimming at V came to 5 bases and at J to 5 bases, leaving 6 bases not matched to a gene. The CDR3 is made up of 12 amino acids. Germline V gene lookup returns CDR1 SQVTM and CDR2 ANQGSEA. The CDR3: CSVLGGGDEQYF. The CDR3 DNA reads TGCAGCGTTCTTGGCGGGGGTGACGAGCAGTACTTC.

The chain carries TRBV20-1 and TRBJ2-3; TRBD2 matches at 11 bases. Per the germline V gene, CDR1 is DFQATT and CDR2 is SNEGSKA (reference sequence). The CDR3 length is 15 residues. The trim removed 6 bases at V and 4 bases at J, leaving 9 bases unmatched. In nucleotides, the CDR3 is TGCAGTGCCTTCCACATAGCGGGAGGGGCAGATACGCAGTATTTT. Residues: CSAFHIAGGADTQYF.

The V gene is TRBV20-1, the J gene TRBJ2-5; TRBD1 might be the D (5 bases). Trimming pared 5 bases from V and 7 bases from J, leaving 14 bases between. Germline V CDR1 and CDR2: DFQATT, SNEGSKA (reference sequence). This CDR3 contains 12 residues. The CDR3 DNA follows: TGCAGTGCTGTGACAGATATCGGGACCCAGTACTTC. Encoded protein: CSAVTDIGTQYF.

This clonotype was observed a few times. The rearrangement joins TRBV30 to TRBJ2-7, with D possibly TRBD1 on 6 matching bases. V lost 1 base and J lost 6, with 16 bases in between. Germline assignment: CDR1 GTSNPN and CDR2 SVGIG (reference sequence). The CDR3 is 14 residues long. The DNA for the CDR3 is TGTGCCTGGAGTGAATTGTCAGGGGTATCCGAGCAGTACTTC. Translated, it gives CAWSELSGVSEQYF.

This chain uses TRBV28 with TRBJ2-2; D remains unclear. Trimming left V 3 bases short and J 8 bases short, with 7 bases between. This CDR3 spans 12 amino acids. Germline CDR1 and CDR2: MDHEN and SYDVKM. The CDR3 nucleotides are TGTGCCAGCAGTTTCTTAGAAGGGGAGCTGTTTTTT. As protein: CASSFLEGELFF. The full variable domain, in which reference TRBV28 and TRBJ2-2 provide the parts outside the CDR3, is DVKVTQSSRYLVKRTGEKVFLECVQDMDHENMFWYRQDPGLGLRLIYFSYDVKMKEKGDIPEGYSVSREKKERFSLILESASTNQTSMYLCASSFLEGELFFGEGSRLTVL.

This clonotype was seen many times. The chain carries TRBV29-1 and TRBJ2-5; D possibly corresponds to TRBD2 (7 bases). The CDR3 has 15 residues. The V and J ends lost 0 bases and 4 bases respectively, with 15 bases between them. From germline, CDR1 is SQVTM and CDR2 ANQGSEA. CDR3 region: CSVEDLRGGGETQYF. The DNA of the CDR3 is TGCAGCGTTGAAGATCTTCGGGGAGGGGGAGAGACCCAGTACTTC.

This clonotype has at least ten counts. The chain employs TRBV5-5 and TRBJ1-6, with D possibly being TRBD1 (5 bases). With 4 bases removed from V and 9 bases from J, the gap between germline ends came to 8 bases. The CDR3 is 12 amino acids. CDR1 SGHKS and CDR2 YYEKEE come from the germline V gene (reference sequence). The CDR3 reads CASSKGVSPLHF. The CDR3 coding sequence is TGTGCCAGCAGCAAAGGGGTTTCACCCCTCCACTTT.

This clonotype has only a few counts. This rearrangement joins TRBV6-5 to TRBJ2-7; no reliable D call. This CDR3 contains 13 residues. V was pared by 0 bases and J by 3 bases, with 6 bases between. Germline values: CDR1 MNHEY, CDR2 SVGAGI. The CDR3, as DNA: TGTGCCAGCAGTTACTCGATCGACTACGAGCAGTACTTC. This gives the protein CASSYSIDYEQYF.

In this sample, this clonotype turned up many times. V gene TRBV6-1 combines with J gene TRBJ1-2; 9 nucleotides align to TRBD1. Germline loops: CDR1 MNHNS, CDR2 SASEGT. V was pared by 7 bases and J by 8 bases, with 8 bases of the junction left unmatched. The length of the CDR3 is 13 residues. CDR3 coding DNA: TGTGCCAGCAATAAAGGGACAGGGCACGGCTACACCTTC. Translating gives CASNKGTGHGYTF.

Ten or more counts support this clonotype. The chain carries TRBV27 and TRBJ1-2, with 7 bases lining up with TRBD1. This CDR3 is built from 17 residues. V gave up 8 bases and J gave up 0 bases; unmatched junction bases: 15. Germline assignment: CDR1 MNHEY and CDR2 SMNVEV (reference sequence). The CDR3 spells CASRKLGTAAANYGYTF. The CDR3 coding sequence is TGTGCCAGCCGCAAGCTAGGGACAGCGGCAGCTAACTATGGCTACACCTTC.

Notes on this clonotype: A much larger clone sits a single nucleotide away, making a read error possible. This chain connects TRBV6-4 to TRBJ2-5, with D unresolved. The CDR3 loop spans 12 amino acids. Germline CDR1 and CDR2: MRHNA and SNTAGT. DNA for the CDR3: TGTACCAGCAGTGTAGAACAAGAGACCCAGTACTTC. This gives the protein CTSSVEQETQYF.

The genes are TRBV20-1 and TRBJ2-5; 7 bases agree with TRBD1. Germline CDR1 and CDR2: DFQATT and SNEGSKA (reference sequence). CDR3 size: 14 residues. V lost 7 bases to trimming and J lost 0 bases; unmatched junction nucleotides: 8. Written as DNA, the CDR3 is TGCAGTGTAGAGGACAGGCCCTACCAAGAGACCCAGTACTTC. Protein sequence: CSVEDRPYQETQYF.

This clonotype occurred many times. The chain carries TRBV28 and TRBJ1-1, with 9 bases matching TRBD1. CDR1 and CDR2 from the germline V gene are MDHEN and SYDVKM. The CDR3 has 15 amino acids. V lost 5 bases and J lost 5; bases outside the gene matches: 9. CDR3 sequence reads: CASSPSGTGSTEAFF. CDR3 nucleotides: TGTGCCAGCAGTCCCTCCGGGACAGGGTCTACTGAAGCTTTCTTT.

Many counts were recorded for this clonotype. This rearrangement joins TRBV28 to TRBJ1-2; D is possibly TRBD1 (5 bases). Germline CDR1 MDHEN, CDR2 SYDVKM. The CDR3 totals 13 residues. V lost 6 bases and J lost 9, with 17 bases in between. CDR3 sequence (DNA): TGTGCCAGCAGACCCGGGGCCATGAGTAGCTACACCTTC. This translates into CASRPGAMSSYTF.

In this sample, this clonotype turned up many times. The rearrangement joins TRBV15 to TRBJ2-7; 12 positions agree with TRBD1. This CDR3 region has 16 residues. Germline values: CDR1 LNHNV, CDR2 YYDKDF (reference sequence). V lost 4 bases to trimming and J lost 5 bases; unmatched junction nucleotides: 9. CDR3: CATSNRDRGPFDEQYF. The CDR3 bases are TGTGCCACCAGCAACCGGGACAGGGGGCCTTTTGACGAGCAGTACTTC.

The chain joins TRBV7-9 to TRBJ2-1; the D gene is possibly TRBD2 (6 bases). The germline V gene encodes CDR1 SEHNR and CDR2 FQNEAQ (reference sequence). The ends were cut back, 2 bases at V and 5 bases at J, with 16 bases in the middle. The CDR3 has 16 amino acids. DNA for the CDR3: TGTGCCAGCAGCTTACAGAAGACTAGGAAACACAATGAGCAGTTCTTC. This encodes CASSLQKTRKHNEQFF.

This clonotype was seen a few times. The rearrangement uses TRBV27 and TRBJ1-1; D perhaps matches TRBD1 (5 bases). The germline gives CDR1 MNHEY, CDR2 SMNVEV (reference sequence). V was cut by 3 bases and J by 3 bases, with 20 bases left in between. This CDR3 region has 17 residues. CDR3 nucleotides: TGTGCCAGCAGTTTCAGAACAGGAGGCCATGAGGACACTGAAGCTTTCTTT. This encodes CASSFRTGGHEDTEAFF.

The V and J genes are TRBV30 and TRBJ2-4; TRBD1 might be the D (6 bases). This CDR3 region has 19 residues. V lost 0 bases, J lost 3 bases, and 24 bases lay in between. Germline CDR1 and CDR2: GTSNPN and SVGIG (reference sequence). The CDR3 DNA follows: TGTGCCTGGAGTGTTCAGGGGACCAGAACCCTTCCACTCAAAAACATTCAGTACTTC. This encodes CAWSVQGTRTLPLKNIQYF.

This clonotype was found a few times. The CDR3 region is CSARGGNQPQHF. The CDR3 DNA reads as TGCAGTGCTAGGGGGGGAAATCAGCCCCAGCATTTT. The chain combines TRBV20-1 with TRBJ1-5, with D perhaps matching TRBD1 (5 bases). Trimming removed 3 bases at V and 4 bases at J, with 7 bases between. There are 12 residues in the CDR3. Looked up from germline, CDR1 is DFQATT and CDR2 is SNEGSKA (reference sequence).

This clonotype was recorded many times. The rearrangement joins TRBV11-2 to TRBJ2-7; D is uncertain. The ends were cut back, 4 bases at V and 4 bases at J, with 14 bases in the middle. Germline CDR1 SGHAT, CDR2 FQNNGV. The CDR3 sequence is 14 residues long. The chain's CDR3 is CASSSVRLGYEQYF. CDR3 sequence (DNA): TGTGCCAGCAGCTCCGTACGGCTTGGTTACGAGCAGTACTTC.

This clonotype has ten or more counts. The rearrangement joins TRBV6-4 to TRBJ2-1; 11 nucleotides match TRBD1. This CDR3 region has 14 residues. The V gene's germline CDR1 is MRHNA and CDR2 SNTAGT. The V segment lost 2 bases and the J segment 6 bases; nucleotides outside the gene matches: 0. The CDR3 protein is CASSDGTGGNEQFF. In DNA, the CDR3 is TGTGCCAGCAGTGACGGGACAGGGGGCAATGAGCAGTTCTTC.